The clone carrying this T cell receptor (beta chain) was seen a single time. No antigen is known for it. This entry is derived from a study of T cell responses to AZD1222 COVID-19 vaccine. On the study more broadly: Pooled samples include second doses given at about 4 or 12 weeks.

The method was immunoSEQ multiplex PCR; TCRdb's version includes in-frame clones alone and lacks a portion of them. The repertoire has 100,000 to 150,000 clones, 70% to 90% of them found once; the top ten carry 4.2%. CDR1 and CDR2 (germline): MGHRA, YSYEKL. The CDR3 runs to 18 residues. V was pared by 5 bases and J by 5 bases, with 15 bases of the junction left unmatched. Notes on the study in general: Two AZD1222 administrations were followed by greater Spike-specific TCR breadth and depth.

The receptor was derived from an adult in good health. The chain is built from TRBV4-1 and TRBJ2-5; 12 positions match TRBD2. The sequenced sample was peripheral blood, obtained on day 0 of AZD1222 vaccination. The CDR3 spells CASSFRLAGVRREETQYF. The CDR3 DNA sequence: TGCGCCAGCAGCTTCCGACTAGCGGGGGTACGAAGGGAGGAGACCCAGTACTTC.